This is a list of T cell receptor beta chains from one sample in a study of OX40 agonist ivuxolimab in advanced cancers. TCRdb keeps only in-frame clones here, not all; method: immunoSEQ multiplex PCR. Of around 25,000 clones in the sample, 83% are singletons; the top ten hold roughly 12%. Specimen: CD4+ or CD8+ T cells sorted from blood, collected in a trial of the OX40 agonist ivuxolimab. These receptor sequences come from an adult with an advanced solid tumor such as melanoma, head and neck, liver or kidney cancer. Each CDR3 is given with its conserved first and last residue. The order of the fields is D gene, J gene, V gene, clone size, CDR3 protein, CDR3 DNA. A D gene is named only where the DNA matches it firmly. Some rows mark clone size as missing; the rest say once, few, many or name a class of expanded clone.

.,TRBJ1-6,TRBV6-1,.,CASSDRQVAYNSPLHF,TGTGCCAGCAGTGACCGACAGGTTGCCTATAATTCACCCCTCCACTTT
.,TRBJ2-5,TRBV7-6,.,CASSLAGGVETQYF,TGTGCCAGCAGCTTAGCGGGGGGTGTGGAGACCCAGTACTTC
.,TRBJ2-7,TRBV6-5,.,CASSSTDQSYEQYF,TGTGCCAGCAGTTCGACAGACCAATCCTACGAGCAGTACTTC
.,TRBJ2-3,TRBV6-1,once,CARGQAPGIDTQYF,TGTGCCAGGGGGCAGGCTCCGGGAATAGATACGCAGTATTTT
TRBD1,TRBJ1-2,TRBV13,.,CASSPGPGQGANYGYTF,TGTGCCAGCAGCCCAGGCCCGGGACAGGGGGCCAACTATGGCTACACCTTC
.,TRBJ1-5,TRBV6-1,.,CASTGGGWGNQPQHF,TGTGCCAGCACCGGGGGGGGGTGGGGCAATCAGCCCCAGCATTTT
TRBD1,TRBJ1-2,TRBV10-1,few,CASSGTTGSYGYTF,TGCGCCAGCAGCGGGACGACAGGGAGCTATGGCTACACCTTC
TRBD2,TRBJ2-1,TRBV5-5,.,CASSPGLAGNEQFF,TGTGCCAGCAGCCCGGGACTAGCGGGCAATGAGCAGTTCTTC
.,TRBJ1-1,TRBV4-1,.,CASSQQGFTEAFF,TGCGCCAGCAGCCAACAGGGGTTCACTGAAGCTTTCTTT
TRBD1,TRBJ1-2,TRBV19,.,CASSFTGQGANYGYTF,TGTGCCAGTAGCTTTACTGGACAGGGAGCTAACTATGGCTACACCTTC
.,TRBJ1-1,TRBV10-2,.,CASSDGHLEAFF,TGCGCCAGCAGTGACGGCCACCTTGAAGCTTTCTTT
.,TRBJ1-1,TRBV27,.,CASSLQGARTEAFF,TGTGCCAGCAGTTTACAAGGGGCGCGGACTGAAGCTTTCTTT
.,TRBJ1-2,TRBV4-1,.,CASSQPLAGSDYGYTF,TGCGCCAGCAGCCAACCCCTCGCAGGGTCTGACTATGGCTACACCTTC
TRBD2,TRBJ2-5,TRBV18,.,CASSPAGGGYQETQYF,TGTGCCAGCTCACCCGCGGGGGGCGGGTACCAAGAGACCCAGTACTTC
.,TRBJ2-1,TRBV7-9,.,CASSPGTLEQFF,TGTGCCAGCAGCCCCGGGACTCTTGAGCAGTTCTTC
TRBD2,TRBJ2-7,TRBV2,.,CASSEWGGYEQYF,TGTGCCAGCAGTGAATGGGGGGGCTACGAGCAGTACTTC
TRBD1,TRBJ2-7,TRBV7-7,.,CASSLEPGGSDEQYF,TGTGCTAGCAGCTTAGAACCAGGGGGCTCGGACGAGCAGTACTTC
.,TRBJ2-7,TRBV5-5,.,CASSLGPESEQYF,TGTGCCAGCAGCTTGGGACCCGAGAGCGAGCAGTACTTC
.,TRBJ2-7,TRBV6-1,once,CASSTRGGEQYF,TGTGCCAGCAGTACGCGGGGAGGCGAGCAGTACTTC
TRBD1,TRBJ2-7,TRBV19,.,CASGTGLYEQYF,TGTGCCAGCGGGACAGGTTTGTACGAGCAGTACTTC
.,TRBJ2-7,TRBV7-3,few,CASSGGGGYEQYF,TGTGCCAGCAGCGGAGGTGGGGGTTACGAGCAGTACTTC
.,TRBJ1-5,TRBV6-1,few,CASSEFHSNQPQHF,TGTGCCAGCAGTGAATTCCATAGCAATCAGCCCCAGCATTTT
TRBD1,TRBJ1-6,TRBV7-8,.,CASSLEGASSYNSPLHF,TGTGCCAGCAGCTTAGAGGGGGCCAGCTCCTATAATTCACCCCTCCACTTT
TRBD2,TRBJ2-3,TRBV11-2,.,CASSLVSRTSGANTQYF,TGTGCCAGCAGCTTAGTTTCGAGGACTAGCGGGGCCAATACGCAGTATTTT
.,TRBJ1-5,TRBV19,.,CASSIDPWGNQPQHF,TGTGCCAGTAGTATAGACCCTTGGGGCAATCAGCCCCAGCATTTT